This TCR beta chain was captured by sequencing in a study of human T cells and chemical hapten exposure. Study in general: Weekly diphenylcyclopropenone doses were given to patients' scalps across the approximately 24-week study.

From the RACE reads, TCRdb called clonotypes with MiXCR, one entry per CDR3 protein. The table has approximately 79,000 distinct CDR3 sequences, over 9% seen once. This clonotype showed up just a few times. The time point denotes: patch test 1, 2 weeks after DPC sensitization. The treatment denotes: therapeutic diphenylcyclopropenone sensitization with weekly scalp DPC. The V end was cut by 2 bases, the J end by 5 bases, with 7 bases between. The CDR3 consists of 13 residues. Germline V gene data show CDR1 as MNHEY and CDR2 as SVGEGT. The sequence was collected from a woman aged 45 to 65 with alopecia areata. Some clones in this sample may be carry-over from other donors' samples. Here the sequenced sample was whole blood, taken in connection with sensitization to the hapten diphenylcyclopropenone (DPC). The chain carries TRBV6-2 or TRBV6-3 and TRBJ1-5; D not certain. CDR3 in amino acids: CASSYPGHQPQHF. DNA of the CDR3: TGTGCCAGCAGTTACCCCGGTCATCAGCCCCAGCATTTT.